The 8 T cell receptor beta chains presented below share a single source sample, sequenced in a study of blood T cell repertoires in COVID-19. Method: immunoSEQ multiplex PCR; TCRdb's copy keeps in-frame clones and lacks some. Among 190,000 or so clones, about nine tenths were seen once, and the ten largest hold more than 0.7%. Sequenced: peripheral blood. All receptors derive from a woman between 70 and 85 years old with acute or convalescent COVID-19.

The chain has TRBV29-1 and TRBJ2-1, with 8 bases identical to TRBD2. The CDR3 is made up of 14 amino acids. V lost 3 bases and J lost 7; bases outside the gene matches: 8. Germline CDR1 is SQVTM and CDR2 is ANQGSEA. For the CDR3, the DNA is TGCAGCGTTGAGGTGGCGGGGGGCGGAAATGAGCAGTTCTTC. Translated: CSVEVAGGGNEQFF.

The V gene is TRBV12-3 or TRBV12-4, the J gene TRBJ1-4; D is possibly TRBD1 (5 bases). The CDR3 is 13 residues long. Between the trimmed V and J ends, which lost 3 bases and 7 bases, there was a span of 9 bases. The CDR3 protein is CASSFGGGEKLFF. The CDR3 region has the DNA TGTGCCAGCAGTTTTGGGGGAGGTGAAAAACTGTTTTTT.

V is TRBV18 and J is TRBJ2-2; 7 bases align to TRBD2. Germline V gene sequence: CDR1 KGHSH, CDR2 LQKENI. V was pared by 11 bases and J by 3 bases, with 6 bases of the junction left unmatched. CDR3 size: 13 residues. CDR3 amino acids: CAGAGLDTGELFF. For the CDR3, the DNA is TGTGCCGGAGCGGGGTTGGACACCGGGGAGCTGTTTTTT.

V and J are TRBV28 and TRBJ2-7, with 9 bases matching TRBD1. V dropped 6 bases and J dropped 0; count of bases not matched to a gene: 12. The CDR3 sequence is 17 residues long. In germline, CDR1 is MDHEN, CDR2 SYDVKM. CDR3 amino acids: CASRMDRGSPTSYEQYF. Written as DNA, the CDR3 is TGTGCCAGCAGGATGGACAGGGGCTCCCCCACCTCCTACGAGCAGTACTTC.

The gene calls are TRBV5-4 and TRBJ1-2, with 8 bases fitting TRBD1. CDR3 length: 16 amino acids. The germline V gene encodes CDR1 SGHNT and CDR2 YYREEE (reference sequence). The V and J ends lost 0 bases and 5 bases, in that order; junction bases with no gene match: 9. CDR3 nucleotides: TGTGCCAGCAGCTTGGGAAGGGGGCAGGGGGCTTATGGCTACACCTTC. Amino acid sequence: CASSLGRGQGAYGYTF.

The CDR3 DNA reads as TGCGCCAGCAGCCAAGGACTGTTGAACACTGAAGCTTTCTTT. Protein sequence: CASSQGLLNTEAFF. The rearrangement uses TRBV4-1 and TRBJ1-1, with no clear D. The CDR3 sequence is 14 residues long. Germline V gives CDR1 MGHRA, CDR2 YSYEKL. The germline V and J ends were trimmed by 1 base and 0 bases, with 6 bases remaining between them.

The gene calls are TRBV5-4 and TRBJ1-3, with D possibly TRBD1 on 5 matching bases. V was shortened by 3 bases and J by 3 bases, with 10 bases between the two germline ends. Per the germline V gene, CDR1 is SGHNT and CDR2 is YYREEE (reference sequence). This CDR3 is built from 14 residues. The CDR3 region has the DNA TGTGCCAGCAGCTCCGGGACTTATGGAAACACCATATATTTT. It specifies CASSSGTYGNTIYF.

V and J are TRBV2 and TRBJ1-5; D may be TRBD1 (5 bases). CDR1 and CDR2 (germline): SNHLY, FYNNEI. V was pared by 7 bases and J by 1 base, with 14 bases between. This CDR3 has 15 amino acids. The DNA for the CDR3 is TGTGCCAGCAAGGACGGGGGAGGGAGCAATCAGCCCCAGCATTTT. Translated: CASKDGGGSNQPQHF.